These 5 T cell receptor beta chains originate from one sample sequenced in a study of Graves' ophthalmopathy and Graves' hyperthyroidism. Amplifying from RNA transcripts, the study obtained TCR beta CDR3 regions. Investigators did first-round RT-PCR with HTBI primers, then second-round multiplex PCR. TCRdb reprocessed the multiplex PCR reads via MiXCR and lists one record per CDR3 protein. Of about 420,000 distinct CDR3 sequences in the sample, under 25% were seen once. What was sequenced was peripheral blood. The source of these receptors is a young woman with stable Graves' hyperthyroidism.

There are many counts of this clonotype. V and J are TRBV6-2 or TRBV6-3 and TRBJ2-7; 13 bases line up with TRBD2. The CDR3 has 17 amino acids. Unmatched junction bases numbered 12, after V lost 6 bases and J lost 4 bases. Looked up from germline, CDR1 is MNHEY and CDR2 is SVGEGT. The DNA for the CDR3 is TGTGCCAGCAGCAGGACTAGCGGGAGCTCTTCCTCTTACGAGCAGTACTTC. It is translated as CASSRTSGSSSSYEQYF.

At least ten counts were recorded for this clonotype. The chain is built from TRBV7-9 and TRBJ1-2; D gene ambiguous. The CDR3 is 15 amino acids. In germline, CDR1 is SEHNR, CDR2 FQNEAQ (reference sequence). V gave up 4 bases and J gave up 2 bases, with 14 bases separating them. The CDR3 nucleotides read TGTGCCAGCAGCTCCTCCACCAGATTCAACTATGGCTACACCTTC. It specifies CASSSSTRFNYGYTF.

The rearrangement uses TRBV6-2 or TRBV6-3 and TRBJ2-7, with D uncertain. The CDR3 loop spans 14 amino acids. CDR1 is MNHEY, CDR2 SVGEGT, per germline. V lost 2 bases and J lost 3, with 11 bases in between. CDR3: CASSYERPVYEQYF. CDR3 nucleotide sequence: TGTGCCAGCAGTTACGAAAGACCGGTCTACGAGCAGTACTTC.

The J gene is TRBJ1-5, the V gene TRBV27; 7 bases agree with TRBD1. CDR1 MNHEY and CDR2 SMNVEV come from the germline V gene (reference sequence). This CDR3 has 14 residues. The ends lost 6 bases at V and 9 bases at J; junction bases unmatched: 11. This chain's CDR3 is CASSPLGTASPQHF. The CDR3 DNA reads as TGTGCCAGCAGCCCTCTCGGGACAGCCTCGCCCCAGCATTTT.

The sample holds many counts of this clonotype. The V call is TRBV20-1, the J call TRBJ2-7; no clear D. Germline assignment: CDR1 DFQATT and CDR2 SNEGSKA (reference sequence). V lost 6 bases, J lost 6 bases, and 18 bases lay in between. This CDR3 region has 13 residues. CDR3 sequence reads: CSAPPGTGLEQYF. The CDR3 DNA sequence: TGCAGTGCCCCCCCGGGCACTGGTCTCGAGCAGTACTTC.